What follows are 2 T cell receptor beta chains derived from one specimen sequenced in a study of T cells expressing NK-cell markers (dated by TCRdb to about 2020). Libraries were made using 5' RACE. Sequencing instrument: Illumina HiSeq 2000. TCRdb reprocessed the reads; each CDR3 protein sequence makes one entry, and DNA is unavailable. This sample's table carries approximately 110,000 distinct CDR3 sequences. The top ten clones comprise around a sixth of the sample. The sequenced sample was blood T cells: a sorted CD56 or NKG2C T cell subset, CD4+ or CD8+ T cells, or bulk PBMC T cells (not recorded which). Source of these receptors: a woman aged 18 to 75 in good health.

The rearrangement links TRBV29-1 to TRBJ1-2; as DNA is missing, the TRBD1 call by TCRdb cannot be tested. The germline gives CDR1 SQVTM, CDR2 ANQGSEA. The CDR3 has 11 amino acids. The CDR3 sequence: CSVPWDRGYTF.

This chain links TRBV4-2 with TRBJ1-1; TCRdb designates TRBD1, a call that cannot be tested without DNA. Germline V gene data show CDR1 as LGHNA and CDR2 as YNFKEQ. CDR3 length: 15 amino acids. Here the CDR3 reads CASSQGQGANTEAFF.